This T cell receptor beta chain originates from a study of metastatic and nonmetastatic thyroid tumors. Study context: Malignant thyroid and benign thyroid patients provided blood and tumor or nodule tissue whose repertoires were compared. Findings and limits, study-wide: Benign nodules were reported to have significantly lower TCR beta diversity than malignant thyroid tumors, in blood and tumor.

Details on this clone: As yet, its antigen is unknown.

Original handling: Using the CDR3 differences seen across clinicopathological groups, the authors built a distant-metastasis classifier for papillary thyroid cancer, which was meant to discriminate distant-metastatic patients. Via MiXCR, TCRdb re-called the PCR reads. The authors' filters were not applied to this entry. Of 60,000 or so clones listed, almost 30% were seen once; the top ten hold roughly 15%. This CDR3 is built from 12 residues. V was trimmed by 6 bases and J by 4 bases, leaving 6 bases between them. The germline CDR1 and CDR2 sequences are MNHEY and SVGAGI. Patients underwent thyroid surgery, and none had received any treatment before it.

This chain uses TRBV6-5 with TRBJ2-2, with D uncertain. Specimen: blood. This clonotype was obtained from a female donor with papillary thyroid cancer or a benign thyroid nodule (not recorded which). Some clones in this sample may be carry-over from other donors' samples. CDR3 DNA: TGTGCCAGCAGATCTCGCACCGGGGAGCTGTTTTTT. Its protein product is CASRSRTGELFF.